This TCR beta chain was retrieved from a study of T cells after yellow fever vaccination. For the study at large: Any fraction with a low cell number was prepared using SMART-Seq v4 Ultra Low Input.

MiXCR, run by TCRdb on the 5' RACE reads, gives a single entry per CDR3 protein. Of some 350,000 distinct CDR3 sequences listed, more than 8.5% are singletons. Germline CDR1 is SGHKS and CDR2 is YYEKEE (reference sequence). The CDR3 length is 14 residues. The germline V and J ends were trimmed by 4 bases and 7 bases, with 12 bases remaining between them. Study-level points and caveats: Within FACS-sorted repertoires, abundant clonotypes contaminating from the bulk population could be present.

A few counts support this clonotype. The antigen is undetermined. This material consisted of PBMCs, taken on the day of the first yellow fever vaccination. This chain connects TRBV5-5 to TRBJ1-6; D unresolved. This TCR derives from a man between 18 and 35 years old who received the YFV17D yellow fever vaccine. The CDR3 reads CASSPGSRNSPLHF. DNA for the CDR3: TGTGCCAGCAGCCCCGGGAGCCGAAATTCACCCCTCCACTTT.